The 2 T cell receptor beta chains below come from one sample, sequenced in a study of blood T cell repertoires in COVID-19. This table comes from immunoSEQ multiplex PCR, and its TCRdb copy is limited to in-frame clones, with some not included. The sample includes around 220,000 clones, 88% of them seen just once. The specimen was peripheral blood. The receptors were sampled from a man aged 18-30 years with active or convalescent COVID-19.

The V call is TRBV4-1, the J call TRBJ1-6; D remains unclear. The CDR3 is 15 amino acids. V was shortened by 0 bases and J by 10 bases, with 13 bases between the two germline ends. Germline loops: CDR1 MGHRA, CDR2 YSYEKL. The CDR3 nucleotides read TGCGCCAGCAGCCAAGATTTGCCAGTATCCTCACCCCTCCACTTT. As protein: CASSQDLPVSSPLHF.

This clone was found a few times. This sequence joins TRBV7-2 and TRBJ2-2; 11 nucleotides align to TRBD2. The germline V gene has CDR1 SGHTA and CDR2 FQGNSA. This CDR3 region has 17 residues. Unmatched junction bases numbered 8, after V lost 3 bases and J lost 5 bases. The CDR3 reads CASSLGTSGVKTGELFF. DNA for the CDR3: TGTGCCAGCAGCTTGGGGACTAGCGGAGTAAAGACCGGGGAGCTGTTTTTT.